The clone carrying this TCR beta chain was recorded at least ten times. What it recognizes is unknown. These data are taken from a study of molecular identifiers for immune sequencing clone quantification. Each CDR3 protein gets one entry after TCRdb re-called the PCR reads with MiXCR. This table has some 100,000 distinct CDR3 sequences, over 15% appearing once. The V and J ends lost 4 bases and 0 bases respectively, with 12 bases between them. Germline lookup yields CDR1 LGHNA and CDR2 YNFKEQ. CDR3 size: 16 residues. General study points: Identical barcode-sharing TCR molecules could lead to underestimated sizes for highly expanded clones.

The sample comprised naive CD8+ T cells from blood, with Jurkat cell RNA spiked in. Subset meaning: FACS-sorted CD8+CD4-CCR7+CD45RA+ naive T cells. The chain joins TRBV4-2 to TRBJ2-2; maybe TRBD2 (5 bases). This receptor was taken from a human donor in good health. Some libraries in this study had Jurkat cell RNA spiked in. As DNA, the CDR3 is TGTGCCAGCAGCCTCCCCGGGGAATCGAACACCGGGGAGCTGTTTTTT. Protein product: CASSLPGESNTGELFF.